This T cell receptor (beta chain) was found in a study of technical replicates of blood from several donors. In germline, CDR1 is SNHLY, CDR2 FYNNEI. This CDR3 region has 14 residues. V shed 4 bases, J shed 3 bases, and the junction held 5 bases outside the gene matches. The assay was immunoSEQ multiplex PCR, and TCRdb's table has in-frame clones only and misses some. This table has around 17,000 clones, roughly 87% appearing once. The sequenced sample was PBMCs. The chain employs TRBV2 and TRBJ2-7; 8 bases are shared with TRBD2. The TCR comes from a human donor in good health. The CDR3 reads CASSGLANDYEQYF. CDR3 bases: TGTGCCAGCAGTGGACTAGCGAACGACTACGAGCAGTACTTC.